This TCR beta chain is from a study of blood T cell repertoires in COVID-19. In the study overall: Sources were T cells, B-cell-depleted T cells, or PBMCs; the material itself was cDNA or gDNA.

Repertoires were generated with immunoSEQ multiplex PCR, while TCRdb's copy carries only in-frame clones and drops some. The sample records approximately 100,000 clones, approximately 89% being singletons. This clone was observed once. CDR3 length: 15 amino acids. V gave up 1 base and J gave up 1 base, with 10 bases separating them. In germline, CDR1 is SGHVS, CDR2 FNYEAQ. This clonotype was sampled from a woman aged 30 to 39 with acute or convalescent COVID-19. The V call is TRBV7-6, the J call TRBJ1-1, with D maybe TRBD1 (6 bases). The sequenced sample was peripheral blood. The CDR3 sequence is CASSLGTERNTEAFF. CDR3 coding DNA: TGTGCCAGCAGCTTAGGGACAGAGAGGAACACTGAAGCTTTCTTT.